This T cell receptor (beta chain) was recovered during a study of T cells in Graves' hyperthyroidism and ophthalmopathy. Criteria for exclusion of patients were uncontrolled infection, other autoimmune disease, pregnancy or lactation. Researchers took RNA transcripts and amplified the TCR beta CDR3 regions from them. The TCR CDR3 first-round RT-PCR relied on the HTBI primer set. One entry per CDR3 protein results from TCRdb running MiXCR on the multiplex PCR reads. The table includes fewer than 350,000 distinct CDR3 sequences, about an eighth detected once. Per germline, CDR1 SGHTA and CDR2 FQGNSA. The CDR3 is 14 amino acids. With 5 bases removed from V and 2 bases from J, the gap between germline ends came to 13 bases.

Input material: blood. V is TRBV7-2 and J is TRBJ2-7, with D unresolved. The TCR sequence derives from a woman in her twenties or thirties with Graves' hyperthyroidism that later progressed to Graves' ophthalmopathy. CDR3 DNA: TGTGCCAGCAGCCACCCTCCACAAGCCTACGAGCAGTACTTC. Residues: CASSHPPQAYEQYF.